This TCR beta chain was captured in a study of control samples from healthy donors and cancer patients. There are 13 residues in the CDR3. Germline lookup yields CDR1 LNHDA and CDR2 SQIVND (reference sequence). Trimming stripped 7 bases from V and 6 bases from J, with 13 bases between. Assay: immunoSEQ multiplex PCR; the TCRdb copy retains only in-frame clones and omits some. The sample includes 74,000 or so clones, around 89% of them seen just once. The gene calls are TRBV19 and TRBJ1-5; the D is unclear. This TCR derives from a man aged 45-60 years in good health. Input material: blood. As DNA, the CDR3 is TGTGCCAGTAATAATGCGGTGGGTCAGCCCCAGCATTTT. Translating it yields CASNNAVGQPQHF.